This T cell receptor beta chain was found in a study of blood T cell repertoires in COVID-19. Study at large: Sample material is recorded as cDNA or gDNA derived from T cells, B-cell-depleted T cells, or PBMCs.

Repertoires were generated with immunoSEQ multiplex PCR, while TCRdb's copy carries only in-frame clones and drops some. Of approximately 400,000 clones listed, roughly nine tenths are singletons. Participants, 18 to 89 years old, spanned 25 or so US areas. Allocation to cohorts depended on clinical history reported by the participants. Exposed participants came across a COVID-19 case within 2 weeks before study entry. The CDR3 loop spans 13 amino acids. The germline V gene encodes CDR1 LGHNT and CDR2 FRNRAP. Comments on this clone: At one boundary the junction diverges from the germline segment, which might be a read error.

V gene TRBV12-5 combines with J gene TRBJ1-2, with D possibly TRBD1 on 6 matching bases. The sequence came from a woman aged 40-49 years who had been exposed to COVID-19. The sequencing input was PBMCs or T cells enriched from blood (not recorded which). Here the CDR3 reads CASAPGAKYGYTF. For the CDR3, the DNA is TGTGCTAGTGCCCCAGGGGCTAAATATGGCTACACCTTC.